This is a list of T cell receptor beta chains from one sample in a study of T cells in Graves' hyperthyroidism and ophthalmopathy. TCRdb reprocessed the multiplex PCR reads via MiXCR and lists one record per CDR3 protein. This sample carries about 680,000 distinct CDR3 sequences, approximately 40% of them seen once, and the ten largest clones take about a third. Sample: blood. The receptors originated from a woman aged 40 to 55 with Graves' hyperthyroidism. Both conserved end residues are part of each CDR3. The D gene is left open where the match is weak. Clone size appears in some rows only: once, few, many, or a class for an expanded clone.

TRBV29-1	TRBJ2-7	-	-	CSVEGAGYSYEQYF	TGCAGCGTTGAAGGCGCAGGCTATTCTTACGAGCAGTACTTC
TRBV7-9	TRBJ1-2	-	TRBD1	CASSSKRSGGTGSRPGGYTF	TGTGCCAGCAGCTCTAAACGGAGTGGTGGGACAGGGTCCCGCCCGGGGGGCTACACCTTC
TRBV6-5	TRBJ1-1	few	-	CASSYSMQNTEAFF	TGTGCCAGCAGTTACTCGATGCAGAACACTGAAGCTTTCTTT
TRBV20-1	TRBJ1-3	few	-	CSASGQGRSGNTIYF	TGCAGTGCTAGTGGCCAGGGACGATCTGGAAACACCATATATTTT
TRBV10-3	TRBJ1-1	-	-	CAISEFGGDSMNTEAFF	TGTGCCATCAGTGAGTTCGGGGGGGATAGCATGAACACTGAAGCTTTCTTT
TRBV7-8	TRBJ2-5	many	TRBD1	CASGTGWETQYF	TGTGCCAGCGGGACAGGGTGGGAGACCCAGTACTTC
TRBV12-3/TRBV12-4	TRBJ1-6	many	-	CASSLKGDSPLHF	TGTGCCAGCAGTTTAAAGGGGGATTCACCCCTCCACTTT
TRBV4-3	TRBJ1-1	many	-	CASSQDFAAQAFF	TGCGCCAGCAGCCAAGATTTCGCAGCGCAGGCTTTCTTT
TRBV9	TRBJ1-4	-	-	CASSKRSIATNEKLFF	TGTGCCAGCAGCAAACGGAGTATTGCAACTAATGAAAAACTGTTTTTT
TRBV29-1	TRBJ1-2	many	-	CSVASWGEGYGYTF	TGCAGCGTTGCATCGTGGGGGGAAGGATATGGCTACACCTTC
TRBV6-6	TRBJ2-7	few	-	CASSLPGHSYEQYF	TGTGCCAGCAGTTTGCCGGGACATTCCTACGAGCAGTACTTC
TRBV20-1	TRBJ1-1	many	-	CSARPGVTSEAFF	TGCAGTGCTAGACCTGGAGTCACCTCTGAAGCTTTCTTT
TRBV10-1	TRBJ2-7	-	TRBD2	CVSSDPGTSGNLVYF	TGCGTCAGCAGTGACCCCGGGACTAGCGGTAATCTAGTATACTTC
TRBV29-1	TRBJ2-7	-	-	CSLDPPGEQYF	TGCAGCTTGGATCCGCCGGGCGAGCAGTACTTC
TRBV5-1	TRBJ2-2	-	TRBD1	CATTWPPGQGKAGELFF	TGCGCCACCACGTGGCCCCCGGGACAGGGAAAGGCCGGGGAGCTGTTTTTT
TRBV7-9	TRBJ1-1	-	-	CASRYDTEAFF	TGTGCCAGCAGGTATGACACTGAAGCTTTCTTT
TRBV19	TRBJ2-7	-	TRBD2	CASLAGSSYEQYF	TGTGCCAGTTTAGCGGGGAGCTCCTACGAGCAGTACTTC